The entry below gives a single TCR beta chain sequence along with its context. CDR3 length: 13 residues. Germline lookup yields CDR1 MNHEY and CDR2 SVGAGI. Trimming cost V 6 bases and J 5 bases, with 14 bases left between them. The sample comes from a study of chemoradiotherapy in HPV16-positive cancers. Method: immunoSEQ multiplex PCR; TCRdb's copy keeps in-frame clones and lacks some. The sample contains tens of thousands of clones, about four fifths of which appear only once. Sequenced here: blood, sampled from a patient who underwent chemoradiotherapy. V gene TRBV6-5 combines with J gene TRBJ2-7, with D maybe TRBD2 (5 bases). The TCR originated in a human donor with HPV-associated anogenital cancer. The CDR3 spells CASRSGSGNEQYF. CDR3 bases: TGTGCCAGCAGGTCCGGCTCGGGGAACGAGCAGTACTTC.